Listed below are T cell receptor beta chains from one sample, sequenced in a study of CD8 T cells in Susac syndrome. Each CDR3 protein gets one entry after TCRdb re-called the immunoSEQ multiplex PCR reads with MiXCR. This sample has more than 150,000 distinct CDR3 sequences, with roughly 95% found just once. Sequenced sample: CD4+ T cells from PBMCs. The origin of the receptors is a human donor with Susac syndrome. Each CDR3 is given without its conserved first and last residue. Each record gives: CDR3 length, J gene, V gene, CDR3 protein.

length: 13; J: TRBJ2-1; V: TRBV7-3; CDR3: ASSPGQGKSYEQF
length: 14; J: TRBJ2-1; V: TRBV7-8; CDR3: ASSLVRLAVYNEQF
length: 11; J: TRBJ1-5; V: TRBV28; CDR3: ASSRDGNQPQH
length: 16; J: TRBJ1-3; V: TRBV5-1; CDR3: ASSFEGRDRNSGNTIY
length: 12; J: TRBJ2-2; V: TRBV3-1; CDR3: ASSQEAGPGELF
length: 14; J: TRBJ2-1; V: TRBV25-1; CDR3: ASSVAGSGTGNEQF
length: 15; J: TRBJ2-1; V: TRBV20-1; CDR3: SARTRKLLRVDNEQF
length: 9; J: TRBJ2-1; V: TRBV6-2/TRBV6-3; CDR3: ATRVNNEQF
length: 13; J: TRBJ2-5; V: TRBV6-5; CDR3: ASSRDLTGQETQY
length: 11; J: TRBJ1-2; V: TRBV29-1; CDR3: SVLSDRVGGYT
length: 12; J: TRBJ2-1; V: TRBV5-4; CDR3: ASTVGPNRDEQF
length: 13; J: TRBJ2-5; V: TRBV7-2; CDR3: ASSLVLASRETQY
length: 11; J: TRBJ2-3; V: TRBV11-2; CDR3: ASSVTWGDTQY
length: 12; J: TRBJ2-4; V: TRBV28; CDR3: ASSGGFAKNIQY
length: 10; J: TRBJ1-2; V: TRBV7-2; CDR3: ASSSRTLEAT
length: 13; J: TRBJ1-1; V: TRBV5-6; CDR3: ASSPAGGRLTEAF
length: 17; J: TRBJ2-6; V: TRBV7-8; CDR3: ASSPQLGGRLAGANVLT
length: 13; J: TRBJ2-1; V: TRBV15; CDR3: ATSRDHSIRGEQF
length: 13; J: TRBJ2-3; V: TRBV29-1; CDR3: SVEGGPSATDTQY
length: 13; J: TRBJ1-2; V: TRBV27; CDR3: ASSPQGLSGYGYT
length: 13; J: TRBJ2-7; V: TRBV7-2; CDR3: ASSLGLAGPYEQY
length: 11; J: TRBJ2-1; V: TRBV3-1; CDR3: ASRQRGFNEQF
length: 13; J: TRBJ2-3; V: TRBV29-1; CDR3: SVRGLAGSADTQY
length: 14; J: TRBJ1-2; V: TRBV6-5; CDR3: ASSYSGGAGGRGYT
length: 13; J: TRBJ1-1; V: TRBV20-1; CDR3: SARDFQITRPKAF
length: 11; J: TRBJ1-5; V: TRBV7-9; CDR3: ASSLGTGKPQH
length: 13; J: TRBJ2-2; V: TRBV9; CDR3: ASSVIGDSTGELF
length: 12; J: TRBJ2-3; V: TRBV6-4; CDR3: ASSTGLSTDTQY
length: 14; J: TRBJ2-7; V: TRBV4-2; CDR3: ASSQDPPGQGRRQY
length: 12; J: TRBJ2-1; V: TRBV20-1; CDR3: SAMTGKFYNEQF
length: 12; J: TRBJ2-2; V: TRBV29-1; CDR3: SGTDRGSTGELF
length: 9; J: TRBJ1-3; V: TRBV30; CDR3: AWSMQNTIY
length: 11; J: TRBJ1-2; V: TRBV2; CDR3: ASSEVINYGYT
length: 12; J: TRBJ2-7; V: TRBV12-3/TRBV12-4; CDR3: ASSLSTGSYEQY
length: 12; J: TRBJ2-1; V: TRBV30; CDR3: AWKVGLPGKEQF